The 10 T cell receptor beta chains in this list originate from one sample, sequenced in a study of OX40 agonist ivuxolimab in advanced cancers. Sequencing used immunoSEQ multiplex PCR; TCRdb keeps in-frame clones, though not all of them. The profile shows about 86,000 clones, approximately 92% of them singletons. The sample here was CD4+ or CD8+ T cells sorted from blood, taken in a trial of the OX40 agonist ivuxolimab. All receptors come from an adult with an advanced solid tumor such as melanoma, head and neck, liver or kidney cancer.

This chain connects TRBV28 to TRBJ2-4; D is perhaps TRBD2 (5 bases). With 3 bases removed from V and 1 base from J, the gap between germline ends came to 10 bases. Looked up from germline, CDR1 is MDHEN and CDR2 is SYDVKM. This CDR3 has 15 amino acids. The CDR3 nucleotides read TGTGCCAGCAGTTTGGGCCCGGGGGCCAAAAACATTCAGTACTTC. It encodes CASSLGPGAKNIQYF.

The chain joins TRBV11-2 to TRBJ2-7; the D gene is possibly TRBD1 (6 bases). The V gene's germline CDR1 is SGHAT and CDR2 FQNNGV. The CDR3 loop spans 18 amino acids. Trimming cost V 0 bases and J 4 bases, with 22 bases left between them. In DNA, the CDR3 is TGTGCCAGCAGCTTAGATCTGACGGGCAGGGGCAGGGGATACGAGCAGTACGTC. Protein product: CASSLDLTGRGRGYEQYV.

V is TRBV27 and J is TRBJ2-7; 10 nucleotides agree with TRBD1. J was trimmed by 0 bases and V by 3 bases; bases with no gene match: 11. The CDR3 loop spans 18 amino acids. The germline V gene has CDR1 MNHEY and CDR2 SMNVEV (reference sequence). CDR3 DNA sequence: TGTGCCAGCAGTTTTCGACCCCCCTGGACAGGGGGCTCCTACGAGCAGTACGTC. It yields the protein CASSFRPPWTGGSYEQYV.

The chain employs TRBV19 and TRBJ2-3; TRBD2 matches at 10 bases. CDR1 and CDR2 from the germline V gene are LNHDA and SQIVND (reference sequence). V was pared by 2 bases and J by 3 bases, with 5 bases of the junction left unmatched. The CDR3 contains 16 residues. The DNA of the CDR3 is TGTGCCAGTAGTATATACCCTAGCGGGGGAACAGATACGCAGTATTTT. This encodes CASSIYPSGGTDTQYF.

This clone was counted between two and nine times. The gene calls are TRBV23-1 and TRBJ2-7, with TRBD2 as a possible D gene (6 bases). TRBV23-1 is identified as an open reading frame with a role that is uncertain. CDR3 length equals 13 residues. The V and J ends lost 4 bases and 7 bases respectively, with 14 bases between them. CDR3 sequence reads: CASSRGNGGEQYF. In nucleotides, the CDR3 is TGCGCCAGCAGTCGCGGGAATGGGGGGGAGCAGTACTTC.

This rearrangement joins TRBV7-2 to TRBJ1-6; unclear D gene. Trimming took 4 bases from V and 6 from J, leaving 10 bases between them. The CDR3 is 14 amino acids. In germline, CDR1 is SGHTA, CDR2 FQGNSA. The CDR3 reads CASSSTPFNSPLHF. The CDR3 nucleotides read TGTGCCAGCAGCTCGACACCCTTTAATTCACCCCTCCACTTT. Based on the CDR3 plus reference TRBV7-2 and TRBJ1-6, the full variable domain is GAGVSQSPSNKVTEKGKDVELRCDPISGHTALYWYRQSLGQGLEFLIYFQGNSAPDKSGLPSDRFSAERTGGSVSTLTIQRTQQEDSAVYLCASSSTPFNSPLHFGNGTRLTVT.

This clone was picked up a small number of times. The chain couples TRBV2 to TRBJ1-5, with a possible D match to TRBD1 (5 bases). Germline V gene data show CDR1 as SNHLY and CDR2 as FYNNEI. With 7 bases removed from V and 0 bases from J, the gap between germline ends came to 13 bases. The CDR3 has 15 residues. CDR3 loop: CASTQGTVSNQPQHF. For the CDR3, the DNA is TGTGCCAGCACCCAAGGGACGGTTAGCAATCAGCCCCAGCATTTT.

This chain connects TRBV4-1 to TRBJ1-2; no reliable D call. V was shortened by 3 bases and J by 5 bases, with 16 bases between the two germline ends. The CDR3 has 15 amino acids. CDR1 and CDR2 from the germline V gene are MGHRA and YSYEKL. CDR3 sequence: CASSQGVIGPYGYTF. The CDR3 region has the DNA TGCGCCAGCAGCCAGGGCGTGATAGGCCCATATGGCTACACCTTC.

The V and J genes are TRBV6-5 and TRBJ2-5; 8 positions match TRBD2. There are 16 residues in the CDR3. Germline CDR1 reads MNHEY; CDR2 reads SVGAGI. Trimming took 0 bases from V and 5 from J; bases not matched to a gene: 8. The CDR3 region is CASSYSKYRGGETQYF. DNA for the CDR3: TGTGCCAGCAGTTACTCGAAGTATCGGGGGGGGGAGACCCAGTACTTC.

The rearrangement uses TRBV7-2 and TRBJ2-2; D is perhaps TRBD2 (6 bases). The CDR3 is 14 residues long. CDR1 SGHTA and CDR2 FQGNSA come from the germline V gene. V was clipped by 11 bases and J by 2 bases, with 15 bases between them. The CDR3 sequence is CAVHRRENTGELFF. DNA of the CDR3: TGTGCCGTACATCGGAGGGAAAACACCGGGGAGCTGTTTTTT.